The rows below give T cell receptor beta chains drawn from one sample of a study of cytomegalovirus exposure and HLA in healthy donors. The repertoire was sequenced with immunoSEQ multiplex PCR; TCRdb's copy has only in-frame clones and lacks some. Of about 160,000 clones in the sample, roughly 84% are singletons; the top ten hold under 2%. The specimen was PBMCs. These receptors all stem from a man aged 18 to 30 in good health and CMV-seronegative. Both conserved end residues are part of each CDR3. The order of the fields is J gene, clone size, D gene, V gene, CDR3 DNA, CDR3 protein. The D gene is left open where the match is weak. A row's size may be missing; if present it is once, few, many or a size class.

>TRBJ2-7|NA|TRBD1|TRBV7-9
TGTGCCAGCAGCTTAGTTGGCGGGACAGGGCCGAGTAGCGAGTACTTC
CASSLVGGTGPSSEYF
>TRBJ2-2|NA|TRBD1|TRBV19
TGTGCCAGCCGGGACAGGGTATCGCCCGGGGAGCTGTTTTTT
CASRDRVSPGELFF
>TRBJ2-1|NA|TRBD2|TRBV18
TGTGCCAGCTCACTCGGGACTAGTCGGGCAAGGCCTGAGCAGTTCTTC
CASSLGTSRARPEQFF
>TRBJ2-2|NA|NA|TRBV9
TGTGCCAGCAGCGTAGTGGGGAGCGCCGGGGAGCTGTTTTTT
CASSVVGSAGELFF
>TRBJ2-4|NA|TRBD2|TRBV4-2
TGTGCCAGCAGCCAAGATCTAAGCGGGGGTTGGGCCAAAAACATTCAGTACTTC
CASSQDLSGGWAKNIQYF
>TRBJ2-3|once|TRBD2|TRBV28
TGTGCCAGCACGGGGGGTCTGGATACGCAGTATTTT
CASTGGLDTQYF
>TRBJ2-7|NA|TRBD2|TRBV7-9
TGTGCCAGCAGCATCCGGTCCCTCGGGGGGGAGCAGTACTTC
CASSIRSLGGEQYF
>TRBJ2-7|NA|TRBD2|TRBV28
TGTGCCAGCACCCCGGGGACTAGCCCTGTGCAGTACTTC
CASTPGTSPVQYF
>TRBJ1-5|NA|NA|TRBV28
TGTGCCAGCAGTTTACAGGGGTCGGCTCAGCCCCAGCATTTT
CASSLQGSAQPQHF
>TRBJ1-4|NA|TRBD1|TRBV10-3
TGTGCCATCGGGGGGCAGGGGGGCGAAAAACTGTTTTTT
CAIGGQGGEKLFF